The TCR beta chain under discussion was sequenced for a study of shared clonotypes between healthy human individuals. Study-wide results and caveats: Sharing across four donors was highest in naive CD4 (roughly 5%) and lowest in memory CD8 (approximately 0.4%). In general, naive subsets displayed greater estimated richness than memory subsets did.

The naive CD8 subset, CD45RO-negative cells positively selected for CCR7, excluded terminally differentiated effector memory CD45RA+ cells. On this clone itself: Its antigen is still unknown.

The V and J ends lost 6 bases and 0 bases respectively, with 11 bases between them. This CDR3 is 14 amino acids long. Germline assignment: CDR1 SGHVS and CDR2 FNYEAQ. Only in-frame clones appear in the TCRdb table, and some are missing; sequencing was by immunoSEQ multiplex PCR. The table lists about 2.1 million clones, 85% to 95% of them singletons. The V call is TRBV7-6, the J call TRBJ2-5; no clear D gene. Sequences were obtained from naive CD8+ T cells from PBMCs. The receptor's source is a man between 18 and 35 years old in good health. Some clones in this sample may be carry-over from other donors' samples. CDR3 in DNA: TGTGCCAGCAGTCTACTGGGGAACCAAGAGACCCAGTACTTC. This codes for CASSLLGNQETQYF.